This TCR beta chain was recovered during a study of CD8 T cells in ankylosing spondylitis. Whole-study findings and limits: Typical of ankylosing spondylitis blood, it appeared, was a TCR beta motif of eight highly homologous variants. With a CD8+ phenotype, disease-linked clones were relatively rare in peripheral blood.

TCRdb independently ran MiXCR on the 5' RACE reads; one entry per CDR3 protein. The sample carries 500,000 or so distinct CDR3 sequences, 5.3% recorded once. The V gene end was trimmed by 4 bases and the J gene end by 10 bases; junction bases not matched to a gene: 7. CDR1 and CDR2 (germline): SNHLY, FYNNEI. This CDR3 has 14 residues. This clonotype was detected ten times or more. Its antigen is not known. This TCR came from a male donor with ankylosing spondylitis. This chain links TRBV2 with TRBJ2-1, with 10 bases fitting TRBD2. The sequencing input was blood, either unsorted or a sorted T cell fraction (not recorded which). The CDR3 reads CASSGAGGLGEQFF. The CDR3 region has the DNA TGTGCCAGCAGTGGAGCGGGAGGGTTAGGAGAGCAGTTCTTC.